Listed below are T cell receptor beta chains from one sample, sequenced in a study of HIV-infected patients and healthy controls. TCRdb reprocessed the 5' RACE reads with MiXCR, giving one entry per CDR3 protein. This sample has about 70,000 distinct CDR3 sequences, with less than 20% found just once. Sequenced sample: CD4+ T cells from blood. The receptors originated from a human donor in good health. Each CDR3 is given with its conserved first and last residue. The D gene is left open where the match is weak. Clone size appears in some rows only: once, few, many, or a class for an expanded clone.

V	size	J	D	CDR3
TRBV4-1	few	TRBJ1-2	TRBD1	CASSHRTGRDGYTF
TRBV4-3	few	TRBJ2-1	TRBD2	CASSQLGLAVYNEQFF
TRBV19	-	TRBJ1-5	-	CASMDPPRAGNQPQHF
TRBV7-2	few	TRBJ2-3	-	CASSLRDSSTDTQYF
TRBV7-2	few	TRBJ2-2	-	CASSSTGTGELFF
TRBV5-1	few	TRBJ2-4	TRBD1	CASSTTGGATKNIQYF
TRBV20-1	large	TRBJ2-1	-	CSARGERAPNEQFF
TRBV5-6	-	TRBJ2-3	-	CASSLLEAPFTDTQYF
TRBV4-2	many	TRBJ1-1	-	CASSGLLGRSEAFF
TRBV14	many	TRBJ2-3	-	CASSHPTVTSTDTQYF
TRBV6-6	-	TRBJ2-4	-	CASRGEAKNIQYF
TRBV15	few	TRBJ1-6	-	CATSRDMGLYNSPLHF
TRBV18	many	TRBJ2-7	TRBD1	CASSTDRGKYEQYF
TRBV2	few	TRBJ2-7	-	CASRRAGTYEQYF
TRBV4-3	many	TRBJ2-5	TRBD2	CASSQLAGGLKTQYF
TRBV12-3/TRBV12-4	-	TRBJ2-7	-	CASSKTRRSYEQYF
TRBV29-1	medium-sized	TRBJ1-1	TRBD1	CSVGRQGITEAFF
TRBV29-1	-	TRBJ2-5	TRBD1	CSATTGVETQYF
TRBV3-1	-	TRBJ1-5	-	CASSQDYRDGQPQHF
TRBV7-2	few	TRBJ1-2	TRBD1	CASSFQLGDRGYGYTF
TRBV28	-	TRBJ2-5	TRBD1	CASSLTGTVKETQYF
TRBV7-9	-	TRBJ1-1	-	CASRIGGEDTEAFF
TRBV20-1	many	TRBJ2-7	TRBD2	CSARKRTSDDEQYF
TRBV19	-	TRBJ1-1	-	CASSIKGGGTEAFF
TRBV28	few	TRBJ2-7	-	CASSLATVTSYEQYF
TRBV6-1	-	TRBJ2-2	TRBD1	CASRGQGNTGELFF
TRBV7-9	many	TRBJ2-3	TRBD2	CATGGLAGKGQYF
TRBV10-2	many	TRBJ2-3	TRBD1	CASSPSGQTGDTQYF
TRBV6-2/TRBV6-3	many	TRBJ2-4	TRBD2	CASKKREGSRAKNIQYF
TRBV30	-	TRBJ2-5	TRBD1	CAWRNRGQETQYF
TRBV18	many	TRBJ2-3	TRBD1	CASSPFPGQGITDTQYF
TRBV28	-	TRBJ2-7	-	CASSLKFGRSYEQYF
TRBV24-1	-	TRBJ1-1	-	CATSDPTTHDRNTEAFF
TRBV7-2	-	TRBJ2-1	TRBD2	CASSPSTSGYNEQFF
TRBV20-1	-	TRBJ2-3	TRBD2	CSATPRAGVGDTQYF
TRBV19	-	TRBJ1-5	-	CASSRQNYQPQHF
TRBV5-6	-	TRBJ2-2	-	CASSLSPTGELFF
TRBV7-9	many	TRBJ2-3	TRBD1	CASSQGTGESTDTQYF
TRBV20-1	many	TRBJ2-3	TRBD2	CSAVLAGSTDTQYF
TRBV14	few	TRBJ1-6	-	CASSQVGYESSPLHF
TRBV12-3/TRBV12-4	few	TRBJ2-3	-	CASRDPLGWHTQYF
TRBV7-3	few	TRBJ2-2	-	CASSLLGGYTGELFF
TRBV18	-	TRBJ1-3	-	CASSPTGGEIGNTIYF
TRBV4-3	many	TRBJ1-6	-	CASSRGDGVNSPLHF
TRBV7-2	many	TRBJ2-3	TRBD2	CASSPLAGTTDTQYF
TRBV5-1	-	TRBJ1-4	-	CASSVDGRGLFF
TRBV2	-	TRBJ1-2	TRBD1	CASSTDRFDGYTF
TRBV24-1	few	TRBJ2-1	TRBD2	CATSGAGTSGKGEQFF
TRBV28	few	TRBJ2-3	TRBD2	CASSLASGGSTDTQYF
TRBV12-3/TRBV12-4	many	TRBJ1-2	-	CASGQTYFYSNYGYTF
TRBV5-1	few	TRBJ2-7	TRBD1	CASSLAGTGTGEQYF
TRBV20-1	-	TRBJ2-7	-	CSASGGRTLGQYF
TRBV29-1	many	TRBJ1-1	-	CSVLGWSTEAFF
TRBV20-1	few	TRBJ2-5	TRBD2	CSARDSLAGGLQETQYF
TRBV18	many	TRBJ1-3	-	CASSPRVNYFSGNTIYF